This T cell receptor (beta chain) came from a study of cytotoxic CD8 clonotypes in ibrutinib-treated CLL. Study background: Response sampling took place at median roughly twelve months of treatment, range 6 to 36.

Broader study findings: Progressing and sustained-remission patients had different sampling times.

The CDR3 is 15 residues long. Trimming cost V 0 bases and J 1 base, with 10 bases left between them. Germline V gives CDR1 SGDLS, CDR2 YYNGEE. Sequencing used immunoSEQ multiplex PCR; TCRdb keeps in-frame clones, though not all of them. The sample includes approximately 320,000 clones, under 70% seen only once; the top ten take approximately 6%. Notes on this clone: Its antigen remains unknown.

The sequence was collected from a human donor with chronic lymphocytic leukemia. The chain combines TRBV9 with TRBJ1-1; possible D gene TRBD1, 5 bases. The source was PBMCs, collected after 36 months of ibrutinib treatment. CDR3 nucleotides: TGTGCCAGCAGCGTAGCTACTAGGGGGAACACTGAAGCTTTCTTT. It translates to CASSVATRGNTEAFF. Together with reference TRBV9 and TRBJ1-1, the CDR3 gives the full variable domain: DSGVTQTPKHLITATGQRVTLRCSPRSGDLSVYWYQQSLDQGLQFLIQYYNGEERAKGNILERFSAQQFPDLHSELNLSSLELGDSALYFCASSVATRGNTEAFFGQGTRLTVV.